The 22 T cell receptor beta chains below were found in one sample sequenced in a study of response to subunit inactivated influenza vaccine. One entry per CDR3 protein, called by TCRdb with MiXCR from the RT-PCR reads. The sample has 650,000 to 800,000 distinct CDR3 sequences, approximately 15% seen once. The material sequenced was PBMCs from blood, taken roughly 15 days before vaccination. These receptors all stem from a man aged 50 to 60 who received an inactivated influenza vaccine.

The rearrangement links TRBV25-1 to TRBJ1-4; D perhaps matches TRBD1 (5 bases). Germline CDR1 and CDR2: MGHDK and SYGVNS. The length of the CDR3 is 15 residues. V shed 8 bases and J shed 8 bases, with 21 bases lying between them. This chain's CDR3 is CASGKTEGLGEKLFF. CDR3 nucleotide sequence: TGTGCCAGCGGGAAAACGGAGGGGCTGGGAGAAAAACTGTTTTTT.

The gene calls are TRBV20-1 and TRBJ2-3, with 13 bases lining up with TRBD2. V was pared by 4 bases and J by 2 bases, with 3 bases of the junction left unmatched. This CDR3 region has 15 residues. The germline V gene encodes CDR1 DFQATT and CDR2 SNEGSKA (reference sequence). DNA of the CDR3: TGCAGTGCTACAGGGACTAGCGGGATCACAGATACGCAGTATTTT. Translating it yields CSATGTSGITDTQYF.

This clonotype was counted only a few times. The DNA of the CDR3 is TGTGCCAGCAGCTTAGGGTCTGTAAGTGGTGAGCAGTTCTTC. It codes for CASSLGSVSGEQFF. This chain joins TRBV7-9 and TRBJ2-1; D gene ambiguous. Trimming left V 1 base short and J 9 bases short, with 13 bases between. Germline CDR1 and CDR2: SEHNR and FQNEAQ (reference sequence). This CDR3 contains 14 residues.

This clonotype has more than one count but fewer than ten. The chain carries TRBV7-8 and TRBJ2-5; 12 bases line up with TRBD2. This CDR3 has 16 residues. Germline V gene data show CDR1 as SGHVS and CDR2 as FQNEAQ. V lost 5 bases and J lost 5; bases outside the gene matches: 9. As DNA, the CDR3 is TGTGCCAGCAGCCCCCTAGCGGGAGGGCCTCTGGAGACCCAGTACTTC. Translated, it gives CASSPLAGGPLETQYF.

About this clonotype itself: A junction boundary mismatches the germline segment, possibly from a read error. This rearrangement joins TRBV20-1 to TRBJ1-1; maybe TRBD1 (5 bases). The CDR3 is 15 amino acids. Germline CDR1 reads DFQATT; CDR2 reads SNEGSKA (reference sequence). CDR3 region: CSARDRGGKNIEAFF. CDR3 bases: TGCAGTGCTAGAGATCGTGGGGGGAAGAACATTGAAGCTTTCTTT.

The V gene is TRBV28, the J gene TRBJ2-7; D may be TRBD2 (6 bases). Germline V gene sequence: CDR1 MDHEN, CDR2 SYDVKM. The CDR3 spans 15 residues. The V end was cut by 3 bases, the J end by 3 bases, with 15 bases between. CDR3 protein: CASSFGLIGGYEQYF. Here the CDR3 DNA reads TGTGCCAGCAGTTTCGGACTGATCGGGGGCTACGAGCAGTACTTC.

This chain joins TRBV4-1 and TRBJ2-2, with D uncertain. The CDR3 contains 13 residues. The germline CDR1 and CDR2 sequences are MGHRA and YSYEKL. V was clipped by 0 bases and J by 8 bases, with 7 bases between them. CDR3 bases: TGCGCCAGCAGCCAAGATATGGAGGGGGAGCTGTTTTTT. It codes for CASSQDMEGELFF.

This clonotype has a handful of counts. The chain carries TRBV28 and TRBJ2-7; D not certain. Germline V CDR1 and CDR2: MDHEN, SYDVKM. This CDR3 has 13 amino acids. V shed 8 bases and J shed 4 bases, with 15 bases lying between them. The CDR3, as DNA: TGTGCCAGCGAGTCCCCACAACTTTACGAGCAGTACTTC. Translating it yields CASESPQLYEQYF.

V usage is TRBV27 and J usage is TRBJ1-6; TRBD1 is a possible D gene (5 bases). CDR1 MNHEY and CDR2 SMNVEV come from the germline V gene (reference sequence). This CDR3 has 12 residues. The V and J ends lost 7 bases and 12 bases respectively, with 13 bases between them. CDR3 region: CASNSGGGPLHF. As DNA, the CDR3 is TGTGCCAGCAATTCCGGGGGGGGACCCCTCCACTTT.

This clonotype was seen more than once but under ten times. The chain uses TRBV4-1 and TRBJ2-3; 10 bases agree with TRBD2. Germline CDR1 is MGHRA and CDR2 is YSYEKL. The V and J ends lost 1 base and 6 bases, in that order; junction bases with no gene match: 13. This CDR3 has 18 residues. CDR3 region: CASSQGAIQRGGQDTQYF. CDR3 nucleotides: TGCGCCAGCAGCCAAGGGGCAATACAGCGGGGGGGCCAGGATACGCAGTATTTT.

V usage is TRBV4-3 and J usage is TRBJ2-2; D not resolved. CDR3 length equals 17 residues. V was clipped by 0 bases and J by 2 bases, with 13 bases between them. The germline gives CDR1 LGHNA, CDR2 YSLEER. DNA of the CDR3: TGCGCCAGCAGCCAAGATCGGGCGGTCCCTAACACCGGGGAGCTGTTTTTT. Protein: CASSQDRAVPNTGELFF.

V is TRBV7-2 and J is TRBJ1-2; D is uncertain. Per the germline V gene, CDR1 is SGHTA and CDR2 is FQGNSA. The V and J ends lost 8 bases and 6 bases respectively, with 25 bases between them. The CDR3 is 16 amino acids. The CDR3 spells CASLSTRAHRTNGYTF. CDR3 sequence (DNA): TGTGCCAGCCTAAGCACGAGGGCCCATCGGACTAATGGCTACACCTTC.

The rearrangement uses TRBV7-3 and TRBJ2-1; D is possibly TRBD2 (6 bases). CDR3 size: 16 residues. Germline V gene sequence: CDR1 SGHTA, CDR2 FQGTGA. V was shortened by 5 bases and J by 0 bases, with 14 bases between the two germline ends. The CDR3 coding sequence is TGTGCCAGCAGCCCTTTGATCGGGAGCTCCTACAATGAGCAGTTCTTC. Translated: CASSPLIGSSYNEQFF.

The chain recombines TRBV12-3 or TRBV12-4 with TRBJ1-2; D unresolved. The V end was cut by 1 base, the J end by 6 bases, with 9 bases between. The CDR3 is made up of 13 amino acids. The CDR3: CASSLGQVHGYTF. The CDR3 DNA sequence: TGTGCCAGCAGTTTAGGTCAGGTTCATGGCTACACCTTC.

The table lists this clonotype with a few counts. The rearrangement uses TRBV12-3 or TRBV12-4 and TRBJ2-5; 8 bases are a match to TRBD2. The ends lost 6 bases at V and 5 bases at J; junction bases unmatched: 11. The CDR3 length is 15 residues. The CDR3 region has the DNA TGTGCCAGCAGGACCGGGACTAGGGCATGGGAGACCCAGTACTTC. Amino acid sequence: CASRTGTRAWETQYF.

Here the CDR3 reads CASSQASSSTDTQYF. CDR3 nucleotides: TGCGCCAGCAGCCAAGCTAGCTCTAGCACAGATACGCAGTATTTT. The V gene is TRBV4-3, the J gene TRBJ2-3; a weak D match, TRBD2 (5 bases). V was shortened by 1 base and J by 0 bases, with 8 bases between the two germline ends. Per the germline V gene, CDR1 is LGHNA and CDR2 is YSLEER. The CDR3 consists of 15 residues.

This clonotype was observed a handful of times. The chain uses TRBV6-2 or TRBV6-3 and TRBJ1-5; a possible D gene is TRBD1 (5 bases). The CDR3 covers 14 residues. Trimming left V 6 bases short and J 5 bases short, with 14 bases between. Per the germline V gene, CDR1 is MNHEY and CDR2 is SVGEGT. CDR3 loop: CASSLWGYDQPQHF. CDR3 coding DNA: TGTGCCAGCAGCCTTTGGGGGTACGATCAGCCCCAGCATTTT.

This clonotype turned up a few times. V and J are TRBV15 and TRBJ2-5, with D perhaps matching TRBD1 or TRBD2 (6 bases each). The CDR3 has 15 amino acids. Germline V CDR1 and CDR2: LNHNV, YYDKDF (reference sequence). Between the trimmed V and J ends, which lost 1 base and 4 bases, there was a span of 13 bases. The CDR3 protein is CATSRAHREVETQYF. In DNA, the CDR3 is TGTGCCACCAGCAGAGCTCACAGGGAGGTAGAGACCCAGTACTTC.

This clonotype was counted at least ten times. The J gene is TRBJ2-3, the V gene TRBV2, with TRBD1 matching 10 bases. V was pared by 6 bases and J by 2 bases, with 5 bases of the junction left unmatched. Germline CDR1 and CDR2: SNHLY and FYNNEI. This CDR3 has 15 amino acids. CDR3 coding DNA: TGTGCCAGCAGCGAGGGACAGGGGAACACAGATACGCAGTATTTT. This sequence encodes CASSEGQGNTDTQYF.

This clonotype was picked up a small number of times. The CDR3 nucleotides are TGTGTGGCTGAAGGCAAAAACATTCAGTACTTC. The encoded protein is CVAEGKNIQYF. The chain links TRBV28 to TRBJ2-4; no clear D gene. CDR1 is MDHEN, CDR2 SYDVKM, per germline. There are 11 residues in the CDR3.

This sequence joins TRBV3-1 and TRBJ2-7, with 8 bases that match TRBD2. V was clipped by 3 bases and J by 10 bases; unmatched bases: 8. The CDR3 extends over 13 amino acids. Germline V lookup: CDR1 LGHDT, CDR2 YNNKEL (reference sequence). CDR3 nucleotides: TGTGCCAGCAGCCAGGGTGGCGGGGGGAATCAGTACTTC. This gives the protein CASSQGGGGNQYF.

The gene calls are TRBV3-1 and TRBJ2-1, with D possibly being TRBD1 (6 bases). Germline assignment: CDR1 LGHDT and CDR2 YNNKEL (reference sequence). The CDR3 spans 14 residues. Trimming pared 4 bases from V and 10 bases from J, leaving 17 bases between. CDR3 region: CASSPPNRVWEQFF. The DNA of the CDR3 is TGTGCCAGCAGCCCCCCAAACAGGGTTTGGGAGCAGTTCTTC.